This section outlines one T cell receptor (beta chain) sequence together with its context. Antigen: not known. The germline gene is not matched at one end of the junction; a read error may be the cause. The data originate from a study of cytomegalovirus exposure and HLA in healthy donors. Broader study findings: With high specificity and sensitivity, the classifier reportedly diagnosed cytomegalovirus status. More than 150 TCR beta chains were listed as cytomegalovirus-associated.

Method: immunoSEQ multiplex PCR; TCRdb's copy keeps in-frame clones and lacks some. The table includes about 160,000 clones, 95% to 97% detected once. CDR1 and CDR2 (germline): LNHNV, YYDKDF (reference sequence). The CDR3 is 17 residues long. The sample consisted of PBMCs. The chain recombines TRBV15 with TRBJ2-1; D unclear. This receptor was identified in a woman aged 18-30 years in good health and CMV-seronegative. The CDR3 loop reads CATSRDRAVSSHNEQFF. The CDR3 bases are TGTGCCACCAGCAGAGACCGCGCGGTATCCTCCCACAATGAGCAGTTCTTC.